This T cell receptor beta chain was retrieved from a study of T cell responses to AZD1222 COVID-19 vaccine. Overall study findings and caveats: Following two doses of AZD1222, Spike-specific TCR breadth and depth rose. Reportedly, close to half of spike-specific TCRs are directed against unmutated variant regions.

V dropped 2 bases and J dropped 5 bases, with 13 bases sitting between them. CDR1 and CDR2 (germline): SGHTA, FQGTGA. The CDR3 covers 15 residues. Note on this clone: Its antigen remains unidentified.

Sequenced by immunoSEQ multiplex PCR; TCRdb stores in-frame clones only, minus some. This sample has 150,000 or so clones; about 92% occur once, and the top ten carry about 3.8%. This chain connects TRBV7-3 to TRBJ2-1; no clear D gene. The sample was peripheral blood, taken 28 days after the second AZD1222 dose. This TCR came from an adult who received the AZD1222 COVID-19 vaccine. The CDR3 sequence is CASSLGTHGDNEQFF. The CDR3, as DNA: TGTGCCAGCAGCTTAGGCACCCACGGCGACAATGAGCAGTTCTTC.